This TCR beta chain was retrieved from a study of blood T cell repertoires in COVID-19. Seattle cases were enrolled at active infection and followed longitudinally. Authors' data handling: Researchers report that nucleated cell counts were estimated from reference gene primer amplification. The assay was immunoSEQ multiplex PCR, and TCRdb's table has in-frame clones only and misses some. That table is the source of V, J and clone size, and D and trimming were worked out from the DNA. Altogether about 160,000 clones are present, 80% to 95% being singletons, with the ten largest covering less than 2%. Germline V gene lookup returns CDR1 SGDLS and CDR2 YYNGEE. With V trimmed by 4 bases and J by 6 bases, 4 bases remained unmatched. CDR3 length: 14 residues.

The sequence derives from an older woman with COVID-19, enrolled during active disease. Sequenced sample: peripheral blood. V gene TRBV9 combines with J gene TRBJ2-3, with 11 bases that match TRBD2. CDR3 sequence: CASSLGLAGDTQYF. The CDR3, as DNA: TGTGCCAGCAGCTTAGGACTAGCGGGCGATACGCAGTATTTT.